Listed below are T cell receptor beta chains from one sample, sequenced in a study of blood T cell repertoires in COVID-19. Sequencing used immunoSEQ multiplex PCR; TCRdb keeps in-frame clones, though not all of them. Altogether tens of thousands of clones are present, around 88% being singletons, with the ten largest covering 4% to 5.5%. Sequencing was performed on peripheral blood. The receptors originated from a man aged 55 to 69 with acute or convalescent COVID-19. The CDR3 runs from the conserved cysteine through the conserved F or W. Fields, in order: D gene, CDR3 length, V gene, clone size, J gene, CDR3 DNA, CDR3 protein. D genes are given only for firm matches. Size values are once, few and many counts, or a class for expanded clones, and some rows have none.

-,14,TRBV2,-,TRBJ2-6,TGTGCCTCCTCGGCGGAGTCTGGGGCCAACGTCCTGACTTTC,CASSAESGANVLTF
-,11,TRBV10-2,few,TRBJ2-3,TGCGCCAGCCGGGACACAGATACGCAGTATTTT,CASRDTDTQYF
TRBD1,13,TRBV12-3/TRBV12-4,-,TRBJ1-6,TGTGCCAGCAGTACTCAGGGGGTTTTTCCCCTCCACTTT,CASSTQGVFPLHF
TRBD2,14,TRBV30,-,TRBJ2-3,TGTGCCTGGGAGGCGGGAGTTCCCCCAGATACGCAGTATTTT,CAWEAGVPPDTQYF
-,13,TRBV28,-,TRBJ1-1,TGTGCCAGCAGTTTACAGATGTACACTGAAGCTTTCTTT,CASSLQMYTEAFF
-,15,TRBV3-1/TRBV3-2,-,TRBJ1-3,TGTGCCAGCAGCCAGGCGGGGGCTGCGGGAAACACCATATATTTT,CASSQAGAAGNTIYF
TRBD2,14,TRBV2,-,TRBJ2-7,TGTGCCAGCAGCCGGACTAGCGGGGCGCGCGAGCAGTACTTC,CASSRTSGAREQYF
TRBD1,17,TRBV5-1,-,TRBJ1-6,TGCGCCAGCAGTGACACCCGACAGGGCCCCTATAATTCACCCCTCCACTTT,CASSDTRQGPYNSPLHF
TRBD1,12,TRBV10-2,-,TRBJ1-2,TGCGCCAGCAGTCCTGACAGGGATGGCTACACCTTC,CASSPDRDGYTF
-,15,TRBV6-1,-,TRBJ2-6,TGTGCCAGCAGTGAACTGGGCTCCGGGGCCAACGTCCTGACTTTC,CASSELGSGANVLTF
TRBD2,15,TRBV5-1,-,TRBJ2-5,TGCGCCAGCGTTAAGTCACTAGCGGCCCAAGAGACCCAGTACTTC,CASVKSLAAQETQYF
TRBD2,17,TRBV3-1/TRBV3-2,-,TRBJ2-7,TGTGCCAGCAGCCAAGATCGCGGGCTAGCGGTCTCCTACGAGCAGTACTTC,CASSQDRGLAVSYEQYF
-,14,TRBV29-1,-,TRBJ1-2,TGCAGCGTTGAAGACAGGGAAGGGGACTATGGCTACACCTTC,CSVEDREGDYGYTF
TRBD1,15,TRBV5-4,-,TRBJ2-1,TGTGCCAGCAGCCTTCCCGGGACAGGGATCAATGAGCAGTTCTTC,CASSLPGTGINEQFF
-,14,TRBV6-1,-,TRBJ2-7,TGTGCCAGCAGTGAAATAGGACTCCGGGTCCAGCAGTACTTC,CASSEIGLRVQQYF
TRBD1,19,TRBV4-1,-,TRBJ1-3,TGCGCCAGCAGCCAAGGACAGGGCCAACTGCGACCCTCTGGAAACACCATATATTTT,CASSQGQGQLRPSGNTIYF
-,14,TRBV7-3,-,TRBJ1-1,TGTGCCAGCAGCCCCGGGGATAGGGGGACTGAAGCTTTCTTT,CASSPGDRGTEAFF
-,17,TRBV28,few,TRBJ1-5,TGTGCCAGCAACGGTTCCCGGAGAACTTATAGCAATCAGCCCCAGCATTTT,CASNGSRRTYSNQPQHF
-,12,TRBV3-1/TRBV3-2,-,TRBJ2-7,TGTGCCAGCAGCCAAGTATCCTACGAGCAGTACTTC,CASSQVSYEQYF
TRBD1,15,TRBV18,-,TRBJ1-5,TGTGCCAGCTCACGAGGGACAGGGGGCGATCAGCCCCAGCATTTT,CASSRGTGGDQPQHF
-,16,TRBV18,-,TRBJ2-1,TGTGCCAGCTCACCACTAGCGGTTCGAGCCGGGGGTGAGCAGTTCTTC,CASSPLAVRAGGEQFF
-,12,TRBV24-1,-,TRBJ2-2,TGTGCCACCAGCGACTGGACAGGGGAGCTGTTTTTT,CATSDWTGELFF
TRBD1,16,TRBV24-1,-,TRBJ1-1,TGTGCCACCAGTTTTTCACAGGGGGCCCTTCCAAATGAAGCTTTCTTT,CATSFSQGALPNEAFF
-,11,TRBV30,-,TRBJ2-7,TGTGCCCGCAGGGACTCCTACGAGCAGTACTTC,CARRDSYEQYF
-,13,TRBV7-3,-,TRBJ2-3,TGTGCCAGCAGCTTAGAGAGCACAGATACGCAGTATTTT,CASSLESTDTQYF
TRBD2,15,TRBV20-1,-,TRBJ2-1,TGCAGTGCTAGTGACTCGGCGGGAGTAGTGAATGAGCAGTTCTTC,CSASDSAGVVNEQFF
-,17,TRBV23-1,once,TRBJ2-2,TGCGCCAGCAGTCATTTTTCACCGACACGTCCGACCGGGGAGCTGTTTTTT,CASSHFSPTRPTGELFF
-,13,TRBV2,medium-sized,TRBJ2-7,TGTGCCAGCAGTGTAGGGGCCCAGAGAGAGCAGTACTTC,CASSVGAQREQYF
-,16,TRBV30,-,TRBJ2-3,TGTGCCTGGGGCAGAGACTTCTCATTTGACACAGATACGCAGTATTTT,CAWGRDFSFDTDTQYF